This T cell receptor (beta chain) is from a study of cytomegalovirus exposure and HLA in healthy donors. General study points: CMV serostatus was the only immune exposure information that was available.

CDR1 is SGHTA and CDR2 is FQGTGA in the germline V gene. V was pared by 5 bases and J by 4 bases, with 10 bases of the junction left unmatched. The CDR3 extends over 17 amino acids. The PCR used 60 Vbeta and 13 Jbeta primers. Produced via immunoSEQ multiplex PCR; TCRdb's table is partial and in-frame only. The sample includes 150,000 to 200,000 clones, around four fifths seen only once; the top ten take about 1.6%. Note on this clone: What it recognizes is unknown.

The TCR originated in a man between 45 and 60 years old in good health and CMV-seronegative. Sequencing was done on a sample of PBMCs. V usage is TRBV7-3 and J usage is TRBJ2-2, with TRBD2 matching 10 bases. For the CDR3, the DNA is TGTGCCAGCAGCACGTCCCGGGCTAGCGGGAGCACCGGGGAGCTGTTTTTT. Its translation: CASSTSRASGSTGELFF.